This T cell receptor beta chain was recorded in a study of neurological immune-mediated disorders. Synthesis of cDNA was carried out by template-switch 5'RACE. The reaction used 10-nucleotide random UMIs. TCRdb called the 5' RACE reads again in MiXCR, with one record for every CDR3 protein. The top ten hold 4% to 4.5% of the sample, which has roughly 55,000 distinct CDR3 sequences, roughly 15% seen once. This clonotype came up many times. The target antigen is unknown. Maryland, USA blood bank volunteers served as healthy controls. The unsorted libraries were prepared from 2 million PBMCs (stored at -80 C). Overall study results and limits: Expanded clones shared no CDR3 amino acid sequences across subjects, suggesting private repertoires in all groups.

V was pared by 10 bases and J by 6 bases, with 19 bases between. The length of the CDR3 is 13 residues. Sequencing was performed on PBMCs. This chain links TRBV12-3 or TRBV12-4 with TRBJ2-7; weak D call: TRBD2 (5 bases). This TCR came from a man aged 55 to 70 in good health. The CDR3 sequence: CATGDRGLGEQYF. CDR3 nucleotide sequence: TGTGCCACCGGGGATCGCGGATTAGGCGAGCAGTACTTC.